This T cell receptor beta chain was captured by sequencing in a study of T cells in Graves' hyperthyroidism and ophthalmopathy. Details on this clonotype: A much larger clone differs from this one at a single base, so this may be a read error.

RNA transcripts gave rise to amplified TCR beta CDR3 regions. TCR CDR3 regions were first amplified by RT-PCR with HTBI primers. TCRdb reanalysed the multiplex PCR reads using MiXCR and keeps one entry per CDR3 protein. Of under 400,000 distinct CDR3 sequences in the sample, approximately 13% are singletons; the top ten hold 11%. Patients between 18 and 65 years old had hyperthyroidism, newly diagnosed and lasting under 2 months. This TCR was sampled from a woman aged 55-70 years with Graves' hyperthyroidism. Source material: blood.

The CDR3 loop reads CASRASGSRSYNEQYF. CDR3 nucleotide sequence: TGCGCCAGCAGGGCTAGCGGGAGTCGCTCCTACAATGAGCAGTACTTC. The chain employs TRBV5-1 and TRBJ2-1; 10 nucleotides match TRBD2. The DNA matches TRBJ2-7 better at its end, which makes the J call doubtful. The CDR3 contains 16 residues. Germline V CDR1 and CDR2: SGHRS, YFSETQ.